One sample yielded the 18 T cell receptor beta chains listed below, sequenced in a study of blood T cells in healthy people across ages. Combining a sample-barcoded 5' primer with a J-beta primer mix, a second PCR ran for roughly 6 to 12 cycles. TCRdb called the 5' RACE reads again in MiXCR, with one record for every CDR3 protein. The sample yields fewer than 2 million distinct CDR3 sequences, 39% seen once. Material for sequencing was blood. The receptors derive from a human donor in good health.

This clonotype was counted a single time. The chain recombines TRBV20-1 with TRBJ2-5, with a tentative D call TRBD1 (6 bases). The better agreement between TRBJ2-7 and the DNA end casts doubt on the J call. The germline gives CDR1 DFQATT, CDR2 SNEGSKA (reference sequence). CDR3 length equals 15 residues. The CDR3 region is CSARDRITGCYEQYF. CDR3 sequence (DNA): TGCAGTGCTAGAGATCGAATTACAGGGTGCTACGAGCAGTACTTC.

CDR3: CASSLENPGQGSYEQYF. The CDR3 DNA reads TGTGCCAGCAGCTTAGAGAACCCGGGACAGGGCTCCTACGAGCAGTACTTC. The J gene is TRBJ2-7, the V gene TRBV7-2, with 9 positions matching TRBD1. The germline V gene has CDR1 SGHTA and CDR2 FQGNSA. J gave up 0 bases and V 1 base, and 7 bases lay outside the gene matches. The CDR3 has 17 residues.

This clonotype was recorded a few times. The chain combines TRBV4-2 with TRBJ2-7; weak D call: TRBD1 (6 bases). With 1 base removed from V and 3 bases from J, the gap between germline ends came to 10 bases. This CDR3 spans 14 amino acids. The germline V gene has CDR1 LGHNA and CDR2 YNFKEQ. The CDR3 region is CASSQVRDNYEQYF. The CDR3 nucleotides read TGTGCCAGCAGCCAAGTCCGGGACAACTACGAGCAGTACTTC.

Remarks on this clonotype: At one end, the junction sequence differs from germline, possibly due to a read error. The genes are TRBV5-5 and TRBJ2-7; a weak D match, TRBD2 (5 bases). From germline, CDR1 is SGHKS and CDR2 YYEKEE (reference sequence). The CDR3 contains 16 residues. The CDR3 nucleotides read TGTGCCAACAGCTTGGAGGCGCGGCAGGAAACATACGAGCAGTACTTC. This translates into CANSLEARQETYEQYF.

The gene calls are TRBV5-8 and TRBJ1-4; 8 bases are a match to TRBD1. The CDR3 is 16 amino acids. Trimming removed 4 bases from V and 7 bases from J; junction bases left unmatched: 12. The germline gives CDR1 SGHTS, CDR2 YDEGEE. CDR3 in amino acids: CASSPRQGHGGEKLFF. CDR3 coding DNA: TGTGCCAGCAGCCCCAGACAGGGGCACGGAGGTGAAAAACTGTTTTTT.

In this sample, this clonotype turned up once. V gene TRBV30 combines with J gene TRBJ2-1, with 11 positions matching TRBD2. The CDR3 extends over 14 amino acids. The J segment lost 4 bases and the V segment lost 1 base, leaving 0 bases of the junction unmatched. Germline V CDR1 and CDR2: GTSNPN, SVGIG (reference sequence). The CDR3 DNA reads as TGTGCCTGGAGTGGGACTAGCGGGTACAATGAGCAGTTCTTC. Translated: CAWSGTSGYNEQFF.

CDR3 DNA: TGTGCCAGCAGCGATAGGACAGGGAGGTATGGCTACACCTTC. The encoded protein is CASSDRTGRYGYTF. The gene calls are TRBV9 and TRBJ1-2; 8 bases map to TRBD1. The CDR3 loop spans 14 amino acids. CDR1 is SGDLS, CDR2 YYNGEE, per germline. V lost 3 bases, J lost 5 bases, and 6 bases stayed unmatched.

This chain joins TRBV7-9 and TRBJ1-2, with a tentative D call TRBD1 (6 bases). CDR3 length: 15 residues. CDR1 and CDR2 from the germline V gene are SEHNR and FQNEAQ (reference sequence). V lost 5 bases and J lost 2, with 15 bases in between. CDR3 region: CASSNVQGGNYGYTF. CDR3 bases: TGTGCCAGCAGCAATGTACAGGGCGGAAACTATGGCTACACCTTC.

This clonotype was counted ten times or more. This rearrangement joins TRBV12-3 or TRBV12-4 to TRBJ2-1; D not resolved. The V gene lost 3 bases and the J gene lost 6 bases, with 6 bases spanning the gap. The CDR3 sequence is 12 residues long. The CDR3 coding sequence is TGTGCCAGCAGTTTTTCCCTCAATGAGCAGTTCTTC. This gives the protein CASSFSLNEQFF.

V is TRBV20-1 and J is TRBJ2-1, with 9 bases lining up with TRBD2. Germline values: CDR1 DFQATT, CDR2 SNEGSKA (reference sequence). This CDR3 has 15 residues. With V trimmed by 2 bases and J by 10 bases, 12 bases remained unmatched. The CDR3 here is CSARSLAGSGVEQFF. CDR3 nucleotides: TGCAGTGCTAGAAGTCTAGCGGGGTCCGGGGTCGAGCAGTTCTTC.

The rearrangement joins TRBV29-1 to TRBJ1-2; 12 bases align to TRBD1. The CDR3 has 14 amino acids. Germline assignment: CDR1 SQVTM and CDR2 ANQGSEA. The J segment lost 4 bases and the V segment lost 7 bases, leaving 7 bases of the junction unmatched. The CDR3: CSAQSGQGAYGYTF. The CDR3 DNA follows: TGCAGCGCACAATCGGGACAGGGGGCCTATGGCTACACCTTC.

The table lists this clonotype with a few counts. V usage is TRBV20-1 and J usage is TRBJ2-7, with D tentatively TRBD1 (5 bases). The V end was cut by 5 bases, the J end by 1 base, with 18 bases between. The CDR3 runs 15 residues. Per the germline V gene, CDR1 is DFQATT and CDR2 is SNEGSKA (reference sequence). The CDR3 DNA reads as TGCAGTGCTCGGAGTTCGTGGCAGGGATCCTACGAGCAGTACTTC. Translated, it gives CSARSSWQGSYEQYF.

This clonotype showed up just once. A read error may be the cause here, since a much bigger clone is one base away. The rearrangement uses TRBV5-1 and TRBJ2-5, with 10 bases fitting TRBD2. CDR1 and CDR2 (germline): SGHRS, YFSETQ. This CDR3 region has 17 residues. For the CDR3, the DNA is TGCGCCTGCAGCGCCATACCGGGACTAGCGACTCAAGAGACCCAGTACTTC. Amino acid sequence: CACSAIPGLATQETQYF. The complete variable domain, with remaining parts taken from reference TRBV5-1 and TRBJ2-5, reads KAGVTQTPRYLIKTRGQQVTLSCSPISGHRSVSWYQQTPGQGLQFLFEYFSETQRNKGNFPGRFSGRQFSNSRSEMNVSTLELGDSALYLCACSAIPGLATQETQYFGPGTRLLVL.

This clonotype showed up just once. CDR3 sequence: CASSPRQVPNEKLFF. CDR3 in DNA: TGTGCCAGCAGCCCCCGACAGGTCCCTAATGAAAAACTGTTTTTT. The chain employs TRBV7-2 and TRBJ1-4; D is perhaps TRBD1 (6 bases). The CDR3 loop spans 15 amino acids. With 5 bases removed from V and 3 bases from J, the gap between germline ends came to 13 bases. The germline CDR1 and CDR2 sequences are SGHTA and FQGNSA.

The CDR3 reads CASSLGAGVHEQFF. In DNA, the CDR3 is TGTGCCAGCAGTTTAGGAGCGGGGGTTCATGAGCAGTTCTTC. The rearrangement links TRBV12-3 or TRBV12-4 to TRBJ2-1; the match to TRBD2 covers 8 bases. Trimming removed 1 base from V and 8 bases from J; junction bases left unmatched: 4. The CDR3 covers 14 residues.

The chain carries TRBV28 and TRBJ2-4, with D hard to call. Germline V CDR1 and CDR2: MDHEN, SYDVKM. CDR3 length: 14 amino acids. V lost 3 bases, J lost 6 bases, and 12 bases lay in between. The CDR3 reads CASSFPRHRNIQYF. The DNA of the CDR3 is TGTGCCAGCAGTTTCCCCAGGCATCGAAACATTCAGTACTTC.

CDR3 sequence: CASKVVGTQYF. The CDR3 DNA follows: TGCGCCAGCAAGGTGGTTGGGACGCAGTATTTT. The gene calls are TRBV5-1 and TRBJ2-3; D is ambiguous. The germline V gene encodes CDR1 SGHRS and CDR2 YFSETQ. V was trimmed by 6 bases and J by 9 bases, leaving 11 bases between them. The CDR3 runs 11 residues.

The sample holds a few counts of this clonotype. The rearrangement joins TRBV12-3 or TRBV12-4 to TRBJ1-2, with TRBD1 as a possible D gene (6 bases). This CDR3 is built from 13 residues. Trimming took 6 bases from V and 6 from J, leaving 14 bases between them. CDR3 DNA: TGTGCCAGCAGCCCGGGGGGGCAAGATGGCTACACCTTC. Its translation is CASSPGGQDGYTF.